Below, 17 T cell receptor beta chains from the same sample are listed, as sequenced in a study of shared clonotypes between healthy human individuals. Assay used: immunoSEQ multiplex PCR; TCRdb lists only in-frame clones, some missing. The table includes 500,000 to 650,000 clones, roughly four fifths detected once. Material for sequencing was PBMCs. Receptors were obtained from a woman aged 40 to 49 in good health. Some clones in this sample may be carry-over from other donors' samples.

CDR3 sequence: CASSLDQGFGTEAFF. As DNA, the CDR3 is TGTGCCAGCAGCTTAGATCAGGGGTTCGGCACTGAAGCTTTCTTT. The J gene is TRBJ1-1, the V gene TRBV7-2; a weak D match, TRBD1 (6 bases). CDR3 size: 15 residues. Per the germline V gene, CDR1 is SGHTA and CDR2 is FQGNSA. V lost 1 base to trimming and J lost 4 bases, with 13 bases between them.

The V call is TRBV18, the J call TRBJ1-1; no definite D call. Germline assignment: CDR1 KGHSH and CDR2 LQKENI. Between the trimmed V and J ends, which lost 2 bases and 3 bases, there was a span of 16 bases. This CDR3 region has 16 residues. The CDR3 loop is CASSPSKGGGDTEAFF. DNA of the CDR3: TGTGCCAGCTCACCAAGTAAGGGAGGTGGTGACACTGAAGCTTTCTTT.

This clone appeared a single time. The chain has TRBV7-2 and TRBJ2-5, with a tentative D call TRBD2 (6 bases). Trimming shortened V by 3 bases and J by 1 base, and 15 bases separated the two germline ends. Germline CDR1 and CDR2: SGHTA and FQGNSA. CDR3 size: 16 residues. CDR3 nucleotide sequence: TGTGCCAGCAGCTTGAGTTTCGGGCGGGGCCAAGAGACCCAGTACTTC. Its translation: CASSLSFGRGQETQYF. The variable domain in full, completed from reference TRBV7-2 and TRBJ2-5, reads GAGVSQSPSNKVTEKGKDVELRCDPISGHTALYWYRQSLGQGLEFLIYFQGNSAPDKSGLPSDRFSAERTGGSVSTLTIQRTQQEDSAVYLCASSLSFGRGQETQYFGPGTRLLVL.

V and J are TRBV28 and TRBJ1-4, with 8 bases that match TRBD1. This CDR3 has 14 amino acids. The junction had 6 bases not matched to a gene; V was cut back by 5 bases and J by 7 bases. Looked up from germline, CDR1 is MDHEN and CDR2 is SYDVKM. The CDR3 region has the DNA TGTGCCAGCAGTGGACAGGGCCCCTCTGAAAAACTGTTTTTT. Protein sequence: CASSGQGPSEKLFF.

The chain couples TRBV29-1 to TRBJ2-7; 9 nucleotides agree with TRBD2. Germline CDR1 SQVTM, CDR2 ANQGSEA. After removal of 6 bases from V and 7 bases from J, the junction contained 10 bases not matched to a gene. The CDR3 covers 13 residues. CDR3 DNA: TGCAGCGTCCTGATAGCGGGAGCGGGGGAGCAGTACTTC. This gives the protein CSVLIAGAGEQYF.

This clone was seen once. The junction differs from germline at one of its ends, possibly a read error. The rearrangement links TRBV6-1 to TRBJ2-7; the match to TRBD2 covers 12 bases. CDR3 length: 17 residues. Germline CDR1 MNHNS, CDR2 SASEGT. Here the CDR3 DNA reads TGTGCCAGCAGTGAAATCCATCAGGGGGGACTAGCGGGCCCGAGGAACTTC. It translates to CASSEIHQGGLAGPRNF.

The chain has TRBV19 and TRBJ1-3; TRBD1 might be the D (5 bases). Germline V gives CDR1 LNHDA, CDR2 SQIVND (reference sequence). Deletions cut 6 bases from V and 0 bases from J, with 9 bases between. This CDR3 comprises 14 residues. CDR3 coding DNA: TGTGCCAGTAGCACAGGCTACTCTGGAAACACCATATATTTT. Protein sequence: CASSTGYSGNTIYF.

The rearrangement joins TRBV7-2 to TRBJ1-1, with D possibly being TRBD1 (5 bases). CDR3 length equals 13 residues. CDR1 and CDR2 from the germline V gene are SGHTA and FQGNSA. V gave up 6 bases and J gave up 1 base, with 9 bases separating them. The CDR3 reads CASRAQGNTEAFF. CDR3 bases: TGTGCCAGCAGGGCTCAGGGGAACACTGAAGCTTTCTTT. Using reference TRBV7-2 and TRBJ1-1 for the parts outside the CDR3, the full variable domain is GAGVSQSPSNKVTEKGKDVELRCDPISGHTALYWYRQSLGQGLEFLIYFQGNSAPDKSGLPSDRFSAERTGGSVSTLTIQRTQQEDSAVYLCASRAQGNTEAFFGQGTRLTVV.

This chain joins TRBV7-2 and TRBJ2-7; 11 bases are shared with TRBD2. CDR1 is SGHTA and CDR2 is FQGNSA in the germline V gene. J was trimmed by 5 bases and V by 5 bases; bases with no gene match: 8. This CDR3 contains 15 residues. CDR3 sequence reads: CASSLTSGEWDEQYF. The CDR3 nucleotides read TGTGCCAGCAGCCTGACTAGCGGGGAGTGGGACGAGCAGTACTTC.

The chain has TRBV5-1 and TRBJ2-7, with 14 bases that match TRBD2. J lost 6 bases, V lost 2 bases, and 4 bases had no gene match. The CDR3 length is 15 residues. Germline-derived CDR1 and CDR2 are SGHRS and YFSETQ. The CDR3 is CASSFPGLAGGEQYF. The CDR3, as DNA: TGCGCCAGCAGCTTCCCCGGACTAGCGGGAGGCGAGCAGTACTTC.

The gene calls are TRBV5-5 and TRBJ2-7; TRBD1 matches at 10 bases. Germline V CDR1 and CDR2: SGHKS, YYEKEE (reference sequence). Germline trimming cut 5 bases from V and 2 bases from J; bases unmatched to any gene: 7. This CDR3 is 15 amino acids long. This chain's CDR3 is CASRRGQGDTYEQYF. For the CDR3, the DNA is TGTGCCAGCAGGCGAGGACAGGGGGATACCTACGAGCAGTACTTC.

A single count supports this clone. V is TRBV4-2 and J is TRBJ2-1, with D maybe TRBD2 (5 bases). Per germline, CDR1 LGHNA and CDR2 YNFKEQ. The CDR3 loop spans 14 amino acids. Trimming took 0 bases from V and 8 from J, leaving 11 bases between them. This CDR3 reads CASSQDNPGYEQFF. The DNA for the CDR3 is TGTGCCAGCAGCCAAGACAACCCGGGATATGAGCAGTTCTTC.

This rearrangement joins TRBV18 to TRBJ2-3, with TRBD1 matching 8 bases. Trimming cost V 6 bases and J 8 bases; bases outside gene matches: 7. The CDR3 contains 13 residues. The germline V gene has CDR1 KGHSH and CDR2 LQKENI. The CDR3: CASSTDRDGTQYF. CDR3 bases: TGTGCCAGCTCGACGGACAGGGACGGTACGCAGTATTTT.

This clone was recorded only once. The chain is built from TRBV27 and TRBJ2-1, with 10 positions matching TRBD2. Germline lookup yields CDR1 MNHEY and CDR2 SMNVEV (reference sequence). The CDR3 contains 16 residues. V trimming: 2 bases; J trimming: 5 bases; junction bases outside the gene matches: 6. The CDR3 nucleotides read TGTGCCAGCAGTTTAGCAGCGGGAGGGGTTGACAATGAGCAGTTCTTC. This sequence encodes CASSLAAGGVDNEQFF.

The table lists this clone with a count of one. This chain joins TRBV11-2 and TRBJ1-4; D is ambiguous. CDR3 length: 13 amino acids. Per the germline V gene, CDR1 is SGHAT and CDR2 is FQNNGV. V was pared by 3 bases and J by 7 bases, with 9 bases between. The CDR3 coding sequence is TGTGCCAGCAGCTTTCTACGGATTGAAAAACTGTTTTTT. Its translation: CASSFLRIEKLFF.

This chain uses TRBV18 with TRBJ2-7; TRBD2 agrees at 9 bases. The CDR3 sequence is 14 residues long. CDR1 and CDR2 from the germline V gene are KGHSH and LQKENI. V trimming: 4 bases; J trimming: 4 bases; junction bases outside the gene matches: 5. DNA for the CDR3: TGTGCCAGCTCACGGGGCGGGAGGGAGTACGAGCAGTACTTC. Translating gives CASSRGGREYEQYF.

The chain recombines TRBV7-8 with TRBJ2-1; 10 nucleotides agree with TRBD2. After removal of 3 bases from V and 7 bases from J, the junction contained 0 bases not matched to a gene. The CDR3 has 13 amino acids. Germline-derived CDR1 and CDR2 are SGHVS and FQNEAQ. The DNA for the CDR3 is TGTGCCAGCAGCTTTAGCGGGAGGAATGAGCAGTTCTTC. Translation: CASSFSGRNEQFF.